The next 15 T cell receptor delta chains were all read from a single sample in a study of gamma-delta chains in newborns, infants, children (dated by TCRdb to between 2017 and 2020). Sequencing instrument: Illumina MiSeq. TCRdb called clones from the public reads with CATT, and repeated DNA sequences were later combined into one row. This sample is represented by roughly 7,200 delta-chain clones; 0.5% to 0.8% of them were singletons. The ten largest clones capture around 16% of the sample. Sequenced material: blood. The receptors originated from a child who was a newborn, infant or young child, either healthy, febrile or measles-vaccinated (not recorded which).

A remark on this clone: TCRdb shows a much larger clone's protein in place of this DNA's translation, and the two differ at residue 16, likely through a read error; the protein shown is translated from the DNA. The V gene is TRDV2, the J gene TRDJ3; 7 bases agree with TRDD3. Germline V gene data show CDR1 as GEAIGNYY and CDR2 as EKD. This CDR3 region has 20 residues. The CDR3 here is CACDTVAGGNSAWDTQQMFF. The CDR3 nucleotides read TGTGCCTGTGACACCGTGGCTGGGGGTAACAGCGCCTGGGACACCCAACAGATGTTTTTC.

This clone was seen a few times. A far larger clone is one nucleotide away, so this likely arose from a read error. Other DNA sequences from this sample encode an identical CDR3 as well. This sequence joins TRDV2 and TRDJ2, with 7 nucleotides matching TRDD3. CDR3 length: 15 amino acids. Germline CDR1 GEAIGNYY, CDR2 EKD. This chain's CDR3 is CACDTGGALTAQLFF. CDR3 DNA sequence: TGTGCCTGTGACACTGGGGGAGCTTTGACAGCTCAACTCTTCTTT.

This clone was seen at least ten times. A read error may produce the germline difference seen at one junction end. This sequence joins TRDV2 and TRDJ2; 7 positions agree with TRDD3. Per germline, CDR1 GEAIGNYY and CDR2 EKD. This CDR3 is built from 16 residues. The CDR3 region has the DNA TGTGCCTGTGACACCCTGGGGGCTACTTTGACAGCCCAACTCTTCTTT. Its translation: CACDTLGATLTAQLFF.

This clone was observed a handful of times. A much larger clone lies one base from this, so it may be a read error. The same CDR3 is also encoded by other DNA sequences in this sample. The chain has TRDV2 and TRDJ3; 13 positions agree with TRDD3. Germline V gene sequence: CDR1 GEAIGNYY, CDR2 EKD. The CDR3 covers 18 residues. This chain's CDR3 is CACDTGGYGSWDTRQMFF. CDR3 bases: TGTGCCTGCGACACTGGGGGATACGGGTCCTGGGACACCCGACAGATGTTTTTC.

This clone was picked up a small number of times. A much larger clone differs from this one at a single base, so this may be a read error. The sample carries other DNA sequences with the same CDR3. The V gene is TRDV2, the J gene TRDJ3, with TRDD3 matching 8 bases. CDR1 GEAIGNYY and CDR2 EKD come from the germline V gene. V gave up 0 bases and J gave up 0 bases; unmatched junction bases: 6. The CDR3 extends over 19 amino acids. DNA for the CDR3: TGTGCCTGTGACACCGTACTGGGGGGCATCTCCTGGGACACCCGACAGATGTTTTTC. As protein: CACDTVLGGISWDTRQMFF.

In the case of this clone: A much larger clone lies a single base off, so this may be a read error. The same CDR3 arises from other DNA sequences in this sample as well. The chain is built from TRDV2 and TRDJ3; TRDD3 is a possible D gene (5 bases). There are 18 residues in the CDR3. Germline CDR1 GEAIGNYY, CDR2 EKD. V was trimmed by 0 bases and J by 0 bases, leaving 11 bases between them. In DNA form, the CDR3 reads TGTGCCTGTGACACCGCGGGGGGCAGCTCCTGGGACACCCGACAGATGTTTTTC. Translation: CACDTAGGSSWDTRQMFF.

This clone was detected a few times. A far larger clone is only one base removed, so a read error is likely. The V call is TRDV2, the J call TRDJ2; TRDD3 matches 13 bases. Germline assignment: CDR1 GEAIGNYY and CDR2 EKD. V was pared by 4 bases and J by 6 bases, with 4 bases of the junction left unmatched. The CDR3 consists of 15 residues. CDR3 region: CACEVLGDTPAQLFF. The CDR3 DNA follows: TGTGCCTGTGAGGTACTGGGGGATACGCCAGCACAACTCTTCTTT.

This clone rates as medium-sized. V and J are TRDV2 and TRDJ2, with 9 bases fitting TRDD3. The germline CDR1 and CDR2 sequences are GEAIGNYY and EKD. The V gene end was trimmed by 3 bases and the J gene end by 2 bases; junction bases not matched to a gene: 3. The length of the CDR3 is 15 residues. The CDR3 nucleotides read TGTGCCTGTGACCTTACTGGGGGATTGACAGCACAACTCTTCTTT. Translating gives CACDLTGGLTAQLFF.

Remarks on this clone: Being one base from a much bigger clone, this may be a read error. The same CDR3 is also encoded by other DNA sequences in this sample. The chain couples TRDV2 to TRDJ3; D perhaps matches TRDD3 (5 bases). The CDR3 length is 18 residues. V lost 1 base and J 1 base, leaving 13 bases between the germline ends. CDR1 and CDR2 from the germline V gene are GEAIGNYY and EKD. The CDR3 here is CACDTAGLRSWDTRQMFF. The CDR3 DNA reads TGTGCCTGTGACACGGCGGGATTAAGGTCCTGGGACACCCGACAGATGTTTTTC.

To note about this clone: This likely stems from a read error, as it lies one base from a far larger clone. The V call is TRDV2, the J call TRDJ3, with TRDD3 matching 11 bases. This CDR3 has 15 amino acids. Germline V gives CDR1 GEAIGNYY, CDR2 EKD. CDR3 amino acids: CACDTGGYVTRRMFF. Here the CDR3 DNA reads TGTGCCTGTGACACTGGGGGATACGTCACCCGACGGATGTTTTTC.

With respect to this clone: This likely traces to a read error, being one base from a far larger clone. Other DNA sequences within the sample encode an identical CDR3. The chain links TRDV2 to TRDJ1; 11 nucleotides agree with TRDD3. Germline V lookup: CDR1 GEAIGNYY, CDR2 EKD. This CDR3 has 16 amino acids. V trimming: 3 bases; J trimming: 1 base; junction bases outside the gene matches: 6. The CDR3 spells CACDYWGIGTTDKLIF. CDR3 in DNA: TGTGCCTGTGACTACTGGGGGATAGGGACCACCGATAAACTCATCTTT.

Note on this clone: This clone may be a read error of a much larger clone one base away. The sample holds other DNA sequences that translate to the same CDR3. The chain uses TRDV3 and TRDJ3; D is possibly TRDD3 (6 bases). Germline CDR1 is TVYSNPD and CDR2 is GDNSRS (reference sequence). V was cut by 3 bases and J by 0 bases, with 12 bases left in between. This CDR3 is built from 16 residues. The CDR3 loop reads CALLGAGSWDTRQMFF. CDR3 bases: TGTGCCTTACTGGGTGCTGGCTCCTGGGACACCCGACAGATGTTTTTC. The full variable domain, rest sourced from reference TRDV3 and TRDJ3, is CDKVTQSSPDQTVASGSEVVLLCTYDTVYSNPDLFWYRIRPDYSFQFVFYGDNSRSEGADFTQGRFSVKHILTQKAFHLVISPVRTEDSATYYCALLGAGSWDTRQMFFGTGIKLFVEP.

As concerns this clone: This likely reflects a read error, since a far larger clone is one base away. The V call is TRDV2, the J call TRDJ2; D possibly corresponds to TRDD3 (6 bases). Per germline, CDR1 GEAIGNYY and CDR2 EKD. The CDR3 totals 15 residues. The V gene lost 9 bases and the J gene lost 2 bases, with 18 bases spanning the gap. CDR3 region: CARVRDNRLTAQLFF. CDR3 DNA: TGTGCCCGTGTGCGGGATAACCGCTTGACAGCACAACTCTTCTTT.

As regards this clone: This may be a read error, as it is one base from a much larger clone. J is TRDJ2 and V is TRDV2; D is uncertain. Germline values: CDR1 GEAIGNYY, CDR2 EKD. This CDR3 has 15 amino acids. With 2 bases removed from V and 3 bases from J, the gap between germline ends came to 12 bases. The CDR3 DNA reads as TGTGCCTGTGACAAAATCGGAGTTCTGACAGCACAACTCTTCTTT. It yields the protein CACDKIGVLTAQLFF.

A few counts support this clone. Translating this DNA gives a protein that differs at residue 13 from the TCRdb one, which belongs to a much larger clone; a read error is likely, and the protein shown is this translation. The chain is built from TRDV2 and TRDJ1; 7 bases map to TRDD3. The germline gives CDR1 GEAIGNYY, CDR2 EKD. This CDR3 spans 16 amino acids. CDR3 sequence (DNA): TGTGCCTGTGACACCGTCGGGGGATCTTACACCGATAGACTCATCTTT. Its translation is CACDTVGGSYTDRLIF.